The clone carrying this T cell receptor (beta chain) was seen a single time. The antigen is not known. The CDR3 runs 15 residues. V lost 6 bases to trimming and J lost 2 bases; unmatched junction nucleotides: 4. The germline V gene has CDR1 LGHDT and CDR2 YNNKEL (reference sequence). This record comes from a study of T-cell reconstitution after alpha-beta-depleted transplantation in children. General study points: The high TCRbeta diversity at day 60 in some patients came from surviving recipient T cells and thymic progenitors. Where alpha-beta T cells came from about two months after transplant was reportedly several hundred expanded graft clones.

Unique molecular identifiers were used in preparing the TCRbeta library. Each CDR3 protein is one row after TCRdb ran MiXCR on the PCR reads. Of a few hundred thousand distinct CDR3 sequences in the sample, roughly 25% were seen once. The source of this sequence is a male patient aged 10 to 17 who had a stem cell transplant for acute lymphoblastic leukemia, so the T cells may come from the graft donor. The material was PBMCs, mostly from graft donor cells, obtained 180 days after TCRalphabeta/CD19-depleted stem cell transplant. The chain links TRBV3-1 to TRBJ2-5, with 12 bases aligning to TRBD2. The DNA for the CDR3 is TGTGCCAGCAGACTAGCGGGAGGCCAACAAGAGACCCAGTACTTC. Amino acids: CASRLAGGQQETQYF.